This TCR beta chain was profiled in a study of regulatory T cells in long-lasting Graves disease (dated by TCRdb to 2020 to 2023). Regarding the research as a whole: Antithyroid drugs had been taken for less than 3 months by newly diagnosed Graves' disease patients. Peripheral blood TCR sequencing and RNA sequencing compared persistent Graves' disease patients with newly diagnosed Graves' disease patients. The study took place in China and was registered as a clinical trial. A total of some 35 samples underwent TCR sequencing, from some 13 patients with persistent Graves' disease and 20 or so patients with newly diagnosed Graves' disease. The paper as a whole reports these results and caveats: Patients with persistent disease shared more public clonotypes (approximately 2,500) than newly diagnosed patients did (about 970). Only the TCR beta chain was sequenced and analyzed. Persistent Graves' disease patients showed lower TCR Shannon entropy and fewer highly expanded clones than newly diagnosed patients, suggesting clonal expansion. Because the primary lesion, thyroid tissue, could not be accessed, the study looked at peripheral blood alone. Preferential use of TRBV28, TRBJ1-2 and TRBJ2-5 was observed in persistent disease, whereas TRBV20-1 and TRBJ2-1 were favored in newly diagnosed disease. The small sample size was acknowledged by the authors as a limitation that may reduce accuracy.

Concerning this clonotype itself: Its cognate antigen has yet to be identified. Given a much more abundant clone one base away, this may be a read error.

The trim is 6 bases for V and 6 bases for J, with a gap of 18 bases between the germline ends. The germline V gene encodes CDR1 MNHEY and CDR2 SMNVEV (reference sequence). From cysteine to phenylalanine, the CDR3 is 15 amino acids long. Only the CDR3 region is kept as DNA, spanning 45 bases read in frame from base 1. The sample's time point, from its label and the paper: newly diagnosed GD, antithyroid drugs for less than 3 months. RNA was extracted from PBMCs in TRIzol for both TCR sequencing and RNA sequencing. The diagnosis of Graves' disease was made according to American Thyroid Association guidelines. Patients were recruited from an endocrinology department in Xi'an, China. Each patient gave around 9.2 milliliters of peripheral blood, collected in an EDTA anticoagulant tube. PBMCs were isolated by Ficoll Paque Plus density gradient separation without further T cell sorting. RNA quality was checked with an Agilent 2100 Bioanalyzer and agarose gel, and concentration with a NanoDrop 2000.

Library preparation used multiplex PCR. Sequencer: Illumina HiSeq 4000. To build TCR beta libraries, CDR3 regions were amplified by Arm-PCR using iRepertoire HTBI primers. Before sequencing, the PCR products underwent gel purification. From the authors' description of their analysis: Across samples, some 62 TRBV and approximately 15 TRBJ segments were identified and used for gene usage analysis of CDR3 amino acid clonotypes. COPE and FqMerger were used to merge filtered high-quality paired reads into contigs. BLAST was used to align contigs to IMGT TRBV, TRBD and TRBJ reference genes, and CDR3 was defined according to IMGT. Any clonotype with a frequency above 0.1% was classified as a highly expanded clone. Shannon entropy was used to measure repertoire diversity, and the Gini coefficient was used to measure V-J evenness. A clonotype was considered public if more than one individual shared it. Using fastp trimming at Q25 and MiXCR clonotype assembly, TCRdb reanalyzed the public sequencing data and kept in-frame beta chains. Entries are consolidated by CDR3 protein sequence, retaining the most common genes and DNA. In this record, the V and J calls reflect TCRdb's handling and not the investigators' own analysis. The sample profile shows 580,000 or so distinct CDR3 sequences; approximately 16% of them were found once. In total, the top ten clones hold around 12% of the sample.

A further study also used this sample, focusing on T cells in Graves' hyperthyroidism and ophthalmopathy. The second source states: Graves' hyperthyroidism was defined as stable when no progression to ophthalmopathy occurred over 18 months of follow-up. Hyperthyroidism patients were newly diagnosed, had a disease duration of under 2 months, and were aged 18 to 65 years. Exclusion was applied to patients with uncontrolled infections, other autoimmune diseases, pregnancy or lactation. Diagnoses were established on the basis of clinical symptoms, serum thyroxine and TRAb, thyroid ultrasound, and orbital computed tomography. The TCR CDR3 was subjected to a first round of RT-PCR using the HTBI primer set and the Qiagen OneStep RT-PCR kit. Most expanded thyroid clonotypes (frequency above 0.001) were also found in blood, which suggests that blood repertoires may mirror thyroid immune responses. In cross-validation, a model built on a 13 V-J signature told ophthalmopathy apart from stable hyperthyroidism with 87.88% sensitivity and around 83% specificity, and in testing the same model reached 80%/75%. In validation, the model predicted progression to ophthalmopathy with over 60% sensitivity and around 72% specificity, a median of 6.5 months before onset. A discovery cohort of about a hundred patients, approximately 44 with Graves' ophthalmopathy and under 60 with stable Graves' hyperthyroidism, was used to find distinguishing TCR V-J signatures. Whether ophthalmopathy could be predicted prospectively was tested in an independent validation cohort made up of 18 to 20 hyperthyroidism patients plus 17 patients who later progressed to ophthalmopathy. The 100 or so discovery patients were divided at random into training and test sets in a 7:3 ratio. Thyroid tissue and blood T-cell repertoires from six Graves' hyperthyroidism patients were also compared in the study. Following sampling, methimazole starting at 30 mg daily was given to hyperthyroidism patients, and high-dose intravenous methylprednisolone was given to ophthalmopathy patients. Libraries were constructed in a second round of multiplex PCR, after which size selection and purification were carried out. Libraries were sequenced paired-end with 100 bp reads on an Illumina HiSeq2000. SOAPnuke was used to process the raw data, throwing out any read that contained adapters or uncalled bases, had a mean Phred below 15, or lacked an exact constant-primer or identifier match. High-quality paired reads were merged with COPE v1.2.5, and unique nucleotide sequences were defined as clonotypes. Clonotypes were aligned to IMGT TRBV, TRBD and TRBJ reference segments using MiTCR v1.1. The analysis was restricted to V-J combinations with a frequency above 0.0001, which together covered just over 99% of the repertoires. The TCS score was defined as the ratio of F50 (clonal expansion) to E x V (chaos), calculated using BLOSUM62-based TCRdist between CDR3 peptides within each V-J. Welch's t-statistics and random forest reduced 450 to 600 V-J features to around 14, which were used in a naive Bayes classifier (R e1071). No statistical method was used to fix the sample size in advance, and group allocation was not hidden from the investigators. The paper describes TCR Vbeta CDR3 sequencing of 135 peripheral blood samples, made up of 43 ophthalmopathy patients, 70 to 75 hyperthyroidism patients and 17 progressor patients.

This sample comprised peripheral blood mononuclear cells (PBMCs), obtained at new diagnosis, from a patient treated with antithyroid drugs. The rearranged chain carries TRBV27 and TRBJ2-1; the D gene is perhaps TRBD1, from 5 matching bases. The TCR originated in a man in his late teens or twenties with Graves disease. Donor details come from another sample of the same person, matched by shared clones. The CDR3 loop reads CASSPGQGPSNEQFF. Here is the DNA: TGTGCCAGCAGCCCCGGGCAGGGTCCGTCCAATGAGCAGTTCTTC.